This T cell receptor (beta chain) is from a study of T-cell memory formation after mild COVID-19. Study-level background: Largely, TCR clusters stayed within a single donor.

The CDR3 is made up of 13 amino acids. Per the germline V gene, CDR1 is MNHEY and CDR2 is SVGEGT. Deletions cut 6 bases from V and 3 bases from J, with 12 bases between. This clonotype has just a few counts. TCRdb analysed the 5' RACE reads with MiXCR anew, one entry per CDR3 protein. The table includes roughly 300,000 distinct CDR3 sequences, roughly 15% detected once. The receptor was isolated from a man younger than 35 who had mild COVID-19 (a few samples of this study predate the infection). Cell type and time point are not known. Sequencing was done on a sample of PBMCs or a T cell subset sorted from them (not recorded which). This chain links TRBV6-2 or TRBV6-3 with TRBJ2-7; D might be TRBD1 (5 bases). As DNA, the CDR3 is TGTGCCAGCAGCCCCGACAGAAACTACGAGCAGTACTTC. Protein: CASSPDRNYEQYF.